These 9 T cell receptor beta chains share one sample of origin, sequenced in a study of T cell responses to AZD1222 COVID-19 vaccine. The protocol was immunoSEQ multiplex PCR, while the TCRdb copy is restricted to in-frame clones and leaves out a portion. Counted here are more than 70,000 clones, over 75% occurring once; the ten biggest clones make up less than 20%. The source was peripheral blood, collected on day 0 of AZD1222 vaccination. The origin of the receptors is an adult in good health.

The chain combines TRBV2 with TRBJ1-1, with 9 bases fitting TRBD1. Germline V lookup: CDR1 SNHLY, CDR2 FYNNEI. Germline trimming cut 6 bases from V and 4 bases from J; bases unmatched to any gene: 3. The CDR3 sequence is 13 residues long. CDR3 coding DNA: TGTGCCAGCAGGATGACAGGGGGCACTGAAGCTTTCTTT. Its protein product is CASRMTGGTEAFF.

V usage is TRBV5-1 and J usage is TRBJ2-1, with a possible D match to TRBD2 (6 bases). Per the germline V gene, CDR1 is SGHRS and CDR2 is YFSETQ. The CDR3 contains 14 residues. The ends were cut back, 2 bases at V and 9 bases at J, with 15 bases in the middle. CDR3 residues: CASSLSTIGGEQFF. The CDR3 coding sequence is TGCGCCAGCAGCTTATCAACGATCGGGGGTGAGCAGTTCTTC.

The chain links TRBV28 to TRBJ2-3; 12 nucleotides match TRBD2. The germline gives CDR1 MDHEN, CDR2 SYDVKM. This CDR3 is built from 16 residues. J was trimmed by 3 bases and V by 6 bases; bases with no gene match: 7. The CDR3 reads CASRDTLAGGTDTQYF. CDR3 nucleotides: TGTGCCAGCAGGGATACCCTAGCGGGAGGGACAGATACGCAGTATTTT.

This clone has a handful of counts. The J gene is TRBJ2-1, the V gene TRBV2, with 10 bases matching TRBD2. The CDR3 consists of 15 residues. The J segment lost 8 bases and the V segment lost 1 base, leaving 5 bases of the junction unmatched. Germline-derived CDR1 and CDR2 are SNHLY and FYNNEI. The CDR3 nucleotides read TGTGCCAGCAGTGAAGAGGACACTAGCGGGGATGAGCAGTTCTTC. This encodes CASSEEDTSGDEQFF.

The DNA for the CDR3 is TGTGCCAGCAGCCCTAGGGGGCTAGCAGGCCTCGGCGGGGAGCTGTTTTTT. Amino acid sequence: CASSPRGLAGLGGELFF. The chain joins TRBV7-3 to TRBJ2-2, with 7 bases fitting TRBD1. The J segment lost 7 bases and the V segment lost 5 bases, leaving 16 bases of the junction unmatched. CDR3 length equals 17 residues. Germline CDR1 is SGHTA and CDR2 is FQGTGA. The full variable domain, completed using reference TRBV7-3 and TRBJ2-2, is GAGVSQTPSNKVTEKGKYVELRCDPISGHTALYWYRQSLGQGPEFLIYFQGTGAADDSGLPNDRFFAVRPEGSVSTLKIQRTERGDSAVYLCASSPRGLAGLGGELFFGEGSRLTVL.

The rearrangement links TRBV3-1 (or the pseudogene TRBV3-2) to TRBJ1-2; D unresolved. Between the trimmed V and J ends, which lost 1 base and 8 bases, there was a span of 11 bases. CDR3 length: 13 residues. Germline lookup yields CDR1 LGHDT and CDR2 YNNKEL (reference sequence). CDR3 sequence: CASSQGRGRGYTF. The CDR3 DNA follows: TGTGCCAGCAGCCAAGGACGTGGGAGGGGCTACACCTTC.

This clone has a single count. CDR3: CASSSGGQYYNSPLHF. Here the CDR3 DNA reads TGTGCCAGCAGCTCGGGGGGGCAATACTATAATTCACCCCTCCACTTT. This chain connects TRBV7-9 to TRBJ1-6; D might be TRBD1 (6 bases). Per the germline V gene, CDR1 is SEHNR and CDR2 is FQNEAQ (reference sequence). The CDR3 consists of 16 residues. V lost 4 bases to trimming and J lost 3 bases, with 13 bases between them.

Only a few counts were recorded for this clone. This chain joins TRBV2 and TRBJ1-6, with D possibly matching TRBD1 (5 bases). V was pared by 8 bases and J by 14 bases, with 22 bases between. Germline assignment: CDR1 SNHLY and CDR2 FYNNEI. This CDR3 is 14 amino acids long. CDR3 bases: TGTGCCAGCCTCCGGGACGGGGTAGTGATGGCCCTCCACTTT. The encoded protein is CASLRDGVVMALHF. Together with reference TRBV2 and TRBJ1-6, the CDR3 gives the full variable domain: EPEVTQTPSHQVTQMGQEVILRCVPISNHLYFYWYRQILGQKVEFLVSFYNNEISEKSEIFDDQFSVERPDGSNFTLKIRSTKLEDSAMYFCASLRDGVVMALHFGNGTRLTVT.

V gene TRBV19 combines with J gene TRBJ1-5; 10 nucleotides line up with TRBD1. CDR1 and CDR2 from the germline V gene are LNHDA and SQIVND (reference sequence). Unmatched junction bases numbered 4, after V lost 8 bases and J lost 6 bases. The CDR3 covers 13 residues. The CDR3 protein is CASGTGVFQPQHF. The CDR3 nucleotides are TGTGCCAGTGGGACAGGGGTTTTTCAGCCCCAGCATTTT.